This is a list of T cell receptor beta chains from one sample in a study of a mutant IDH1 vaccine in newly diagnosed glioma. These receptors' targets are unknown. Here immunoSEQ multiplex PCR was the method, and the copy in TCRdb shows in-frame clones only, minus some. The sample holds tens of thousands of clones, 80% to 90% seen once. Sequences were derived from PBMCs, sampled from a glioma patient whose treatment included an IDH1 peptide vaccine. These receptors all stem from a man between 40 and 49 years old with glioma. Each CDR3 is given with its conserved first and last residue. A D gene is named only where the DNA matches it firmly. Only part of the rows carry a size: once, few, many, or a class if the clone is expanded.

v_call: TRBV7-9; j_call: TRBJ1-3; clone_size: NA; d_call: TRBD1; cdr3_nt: TGTGCCAGCAGCTCGACAGGGACAGACGGAAACACCATATATTTT; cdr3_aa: CASSSTGTDGNTIYF
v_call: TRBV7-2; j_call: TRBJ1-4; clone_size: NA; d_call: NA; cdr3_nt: TGTGCCAGCAGCTCCGCCGGGGGGCGGATGGATGAAAAACTGTTTTTT; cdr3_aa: CASSSAGGRMDEKLFF
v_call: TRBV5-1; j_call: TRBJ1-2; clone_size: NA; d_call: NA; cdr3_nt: TGCGCCAGCAGCTTTGGCGGGGGCGCTGGCTATGGCTACACCTTC; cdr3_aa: CASSFGGGAGYGYTF
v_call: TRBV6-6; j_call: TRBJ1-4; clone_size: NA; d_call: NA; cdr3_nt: TGTGCCAGCAGTGAAAATGAAAAACTGTTTTTT; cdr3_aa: CASSENEKLFF
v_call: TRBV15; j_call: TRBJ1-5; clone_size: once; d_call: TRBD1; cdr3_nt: TGTGCCACCAGCAGGGGACAGGGGGAGGGCCAGCCCCAGCATTTT; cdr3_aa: CATSRGQGEGQPQHF
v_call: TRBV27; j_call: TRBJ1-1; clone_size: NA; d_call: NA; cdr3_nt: TGTGCCAGCACAACCCTAAAAAAAACGGGGGACACTGAAGCTTTCTTT; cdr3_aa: CASTTLKKTGDTEAFF
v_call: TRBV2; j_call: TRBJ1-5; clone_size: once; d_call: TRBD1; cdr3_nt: TGTGCCAGCAGTGTAGACAGGGTTGGCAATCAGCCCCAGCATTTT; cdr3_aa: CASSVDRVGNQPQHF
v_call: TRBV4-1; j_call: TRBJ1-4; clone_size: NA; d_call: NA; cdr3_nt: TGCGCCAGCAGCCAAGATGGCAGGTCGAGCGAAAAACTGTTTTTT; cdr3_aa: CASSQDGRSSEKLFF
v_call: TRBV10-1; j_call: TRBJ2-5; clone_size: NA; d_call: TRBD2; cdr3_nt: TGCGCCAGCAGTGCCAGCGGGGGCCACCAAGAGACCCAGTACTTC; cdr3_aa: CASSASGGHQETQYF
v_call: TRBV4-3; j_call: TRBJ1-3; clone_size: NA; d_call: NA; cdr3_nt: TGCGCCAGCAGCCAAGATCTAAGGGGCGGAAACACCATATATTTT; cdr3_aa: CASSQDLRGGNTIYF
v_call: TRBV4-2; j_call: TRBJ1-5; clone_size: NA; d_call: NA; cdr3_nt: TGTGCCAGCAGTAGCACAGCTTATAGCAATCAGCCCCAGCATTTT; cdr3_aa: CASSSTAYSNQPQHF
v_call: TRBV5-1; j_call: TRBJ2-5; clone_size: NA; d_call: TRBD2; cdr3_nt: TGCGCCAGCACGACTAGCGGGGGCCAAGAGACCCAGTACTTC; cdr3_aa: CASTTSGGQETQYF
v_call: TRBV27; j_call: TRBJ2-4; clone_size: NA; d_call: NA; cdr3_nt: TGTGCCAGCAGTTCTGGGACGGGCTTAGCCAAAAACATTCAGTACTTC; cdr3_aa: CASSSGTGLAKNIQYF
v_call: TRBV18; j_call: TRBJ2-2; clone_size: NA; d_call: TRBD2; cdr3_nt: TGTGCCAGCTCACCACCCGGGACTAGGGGTACCGGGGAGCTGTTTTTT; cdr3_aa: CASSPPGTRGTGELFF
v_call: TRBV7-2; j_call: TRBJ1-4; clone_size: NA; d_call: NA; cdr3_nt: TGTGCCAGCAGCTTAGGGGTCAGCGAAAAACTGTTTTTT; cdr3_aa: CASSLGVSEKLFF
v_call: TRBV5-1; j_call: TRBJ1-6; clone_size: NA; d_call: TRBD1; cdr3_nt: TGCGCCAGCAGCTCCCGGACAGGGGACTCCCTCTCCTATAATTCACCCCTCCACTTT; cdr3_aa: CASSSRTGDSLSYNSPLHF
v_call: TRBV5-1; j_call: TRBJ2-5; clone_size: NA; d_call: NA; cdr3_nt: TGCGCCAGCAACCTCAGGGGGGACCAAGAGACCCAGTACTTC; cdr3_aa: CASNLRGDQETQYF
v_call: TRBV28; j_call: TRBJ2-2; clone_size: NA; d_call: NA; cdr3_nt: TGTGCCAGCAGTTTGGCGAAAACCGGGGAGCTGTTTTTT; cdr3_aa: CASSLAKTGELFF
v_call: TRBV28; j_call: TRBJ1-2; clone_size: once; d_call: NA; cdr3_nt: TGTGCCAGCAGTTACGGGGCCTTTTTCTATGGCTACACCTTC; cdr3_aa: CASSYGAFFYGYTF
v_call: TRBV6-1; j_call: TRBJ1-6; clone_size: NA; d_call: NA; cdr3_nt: TGTGCCAGTTTGCCCGGGGTTTATAATTCACCCCTCCACTTT; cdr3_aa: CASLPGVYNSPLHF
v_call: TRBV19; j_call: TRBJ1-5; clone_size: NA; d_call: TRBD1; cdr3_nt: TGTGCCACCCGGGACAGGGACTATCCCGGGAATCAGCCCCAGCATTTT; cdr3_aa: CATRDRDYPGNQPQHF
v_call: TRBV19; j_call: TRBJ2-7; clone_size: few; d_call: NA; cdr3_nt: TGTGCCAGTAGCCCTGGACAGGGACTAACCTACGAGCAGTACTTC; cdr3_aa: CASSPGQGLTYEQYF
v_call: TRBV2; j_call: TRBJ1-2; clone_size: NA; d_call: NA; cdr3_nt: TGTGCCAGCACCGCCGACCGGGATTCGTGGGACGGCTACACCTTC; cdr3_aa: CASTADRDSWDGYTF
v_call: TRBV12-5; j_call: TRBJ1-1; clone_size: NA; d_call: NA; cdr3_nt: TGTGCTAGTGGTTTAGGGGAGGCCGAAGCTTTCTTT; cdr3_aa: CASGLGEAEAFF
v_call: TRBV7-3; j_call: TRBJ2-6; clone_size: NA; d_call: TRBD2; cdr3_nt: TGTGCCAGCAGCATGACTAGCGGGCCCTCTGGGGCCAACGTCCTGACTTTC; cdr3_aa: CASSMTSGPSGANVLTF
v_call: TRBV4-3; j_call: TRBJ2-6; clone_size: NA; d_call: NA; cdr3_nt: TGCGCCAGCAGCCAAGATCTCAGCTCTGGGGCCAACGTCCTGACTTTC; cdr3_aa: CASSQDLSSGANVLTF
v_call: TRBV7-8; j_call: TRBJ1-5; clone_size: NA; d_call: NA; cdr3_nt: TGTGCCAGCGGGTCGGAGCGTCAGCCCCAGCATTTT; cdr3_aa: CASGSERQPQHF
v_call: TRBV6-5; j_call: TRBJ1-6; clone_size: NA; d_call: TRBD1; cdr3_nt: TGTGCCAGCAGACAGGGGGCTTCACCCCTCCACTTT; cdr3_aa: CASRQGASPLHF
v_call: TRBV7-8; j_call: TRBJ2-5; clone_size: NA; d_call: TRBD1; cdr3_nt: TGTGCCAGCAGCTTAGATACCTCGACAGGGGAGGAGACCCAGTACTTC; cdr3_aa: CASSLDTSTGEETQYF
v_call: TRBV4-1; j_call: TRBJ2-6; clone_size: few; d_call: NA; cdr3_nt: TGCGCCAGCAGCGGGGGGGGCCGCGGGGCCAACGTCCTGACTTTC; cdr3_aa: CASSGGGRGANVLTF
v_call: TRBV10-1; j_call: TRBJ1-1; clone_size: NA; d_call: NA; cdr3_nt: TGCGCCCGCCAACGTAATTTGAACACTGAAGCTTTCTTT; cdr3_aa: CARQRNLNTEAFF
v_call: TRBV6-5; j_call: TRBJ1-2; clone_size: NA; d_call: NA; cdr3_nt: TGTGCCAGCAGTTACTCGAATGAAGGAGTCTATGGCTACACCTTC; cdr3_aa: CASSYSNEGVYGYTF
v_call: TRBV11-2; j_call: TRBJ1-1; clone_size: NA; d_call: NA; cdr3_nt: TGTGCCAGCAGCTTAATGGGGCTGAACAAGGCTGAAGCTTTCTTT; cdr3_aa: CASSLMGLNKAEAFF
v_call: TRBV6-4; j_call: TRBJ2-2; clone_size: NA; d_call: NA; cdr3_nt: TGTGCCAGCAGTCGAGGGGATAGTGACACCGGGGAGCTGTTTTTT; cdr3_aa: CASSRGDSDTGELFF
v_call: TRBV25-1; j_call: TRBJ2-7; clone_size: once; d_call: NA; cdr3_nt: TGTGCCAGCAGTGAGTCTATCGCAGGGCTACGAGAGAGGCAGTACTTC; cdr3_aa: CASSESIAGLRERQYF
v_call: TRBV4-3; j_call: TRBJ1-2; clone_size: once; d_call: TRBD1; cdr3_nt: TGCGCCAGCAGCCAAGATAAGGGGGCAGGGGGCTACACCTTC; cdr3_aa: CASSQDKGAGGYTF
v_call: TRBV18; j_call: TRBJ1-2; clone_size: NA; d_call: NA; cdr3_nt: TGTGCCAGCTCACCACCCGGGACACCATTTCCTCTCTATGGCTACACCTTC; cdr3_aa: CASSPPGTPFPLYGYTF
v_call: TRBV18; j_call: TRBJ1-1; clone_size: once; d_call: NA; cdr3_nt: TGTGCCAGTTCTGACAGCATGAACACTGAAGCTTTCTTT; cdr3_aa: CASSDSMNTEAFF
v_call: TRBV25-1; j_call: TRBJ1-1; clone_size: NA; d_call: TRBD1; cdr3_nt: TGTGCCAGCAGTGAGGCGGACAGGGTGAACACTGAAGCTTTCTTT; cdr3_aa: CASSEADRVNTEAFF
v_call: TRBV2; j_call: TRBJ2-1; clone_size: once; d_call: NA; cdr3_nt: TGTGCCAGCAGTCTAGGGTGGGGATACAATGAGCAGTTCTTC; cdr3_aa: CASSLGWGYNEQFF
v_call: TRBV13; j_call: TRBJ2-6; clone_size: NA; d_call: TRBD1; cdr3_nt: TGTGCCAGCAGCGACACAGGGGCCGGGGCCAACGTCCTGACTTTC; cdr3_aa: CASSDTGAGANVLTF
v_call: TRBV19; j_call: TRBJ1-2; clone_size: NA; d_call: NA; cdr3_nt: TGTGCCAGTAGACCGATCGGATCAAGGTATGGCTACACCTTC; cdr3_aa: CASRPIGSRYGYTF
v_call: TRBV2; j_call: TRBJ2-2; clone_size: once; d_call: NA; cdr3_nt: TGTGCCAGCAGGACAGGGACTACCACCGGGGAGCTGTTTTTT; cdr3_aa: CASRTGTTTGELFF
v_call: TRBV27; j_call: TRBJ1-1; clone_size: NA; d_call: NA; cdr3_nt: TGTGCCAGCAGCCCTCCTCTGACGGCCCGAGGCACTGAAGCTTTCTTT; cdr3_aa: CASSPPLTARGTEAFF
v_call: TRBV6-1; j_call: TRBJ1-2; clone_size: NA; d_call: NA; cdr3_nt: TGTGCCAGCAGTGAATGGGACGGATCTAACTATGGCTACACCTTC; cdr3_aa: CASSEWDGSNYGYTF
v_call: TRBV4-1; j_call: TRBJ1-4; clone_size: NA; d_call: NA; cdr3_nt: TGCGCCAGCAGCCAAGAGGGGGAATGGGACGGACATGAAAAACTGTTTTTT; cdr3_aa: CASSQEGEWDGHEKLFF